This TCR beta chain was profiled in a study of technical replicates of blood from a handful of donors. From germline, CDR1 is SGDLS and CDR2 YYNGEE. The CDR3 loop spans 18 amino acids. V dropped 2 bases and J dropped 2; count of bases not matched to a gene: 11. Generated by immunoSEQ multiplex PCR, the TCRdb table keeps only in-frame clones and is missing some. The data hold tens of thousands of clones, with around 87% observed a single time. The receptor's source is a human donor in good health. Some clones in this sample may be carry-over from other donors' samples. This sequence joins TRBV9 and TRBJ2-3; 10 nucleotides line up with TRBD1. The sequenced material came from PBMCs. CDR3 region: CASSVASGTGASTDTQYF. For the CDR3, the DNA is TGTGCCAGCAGCGTGGCGTCCGGGACAGGGGCTTCCACAGATACGCAGTATTTT.